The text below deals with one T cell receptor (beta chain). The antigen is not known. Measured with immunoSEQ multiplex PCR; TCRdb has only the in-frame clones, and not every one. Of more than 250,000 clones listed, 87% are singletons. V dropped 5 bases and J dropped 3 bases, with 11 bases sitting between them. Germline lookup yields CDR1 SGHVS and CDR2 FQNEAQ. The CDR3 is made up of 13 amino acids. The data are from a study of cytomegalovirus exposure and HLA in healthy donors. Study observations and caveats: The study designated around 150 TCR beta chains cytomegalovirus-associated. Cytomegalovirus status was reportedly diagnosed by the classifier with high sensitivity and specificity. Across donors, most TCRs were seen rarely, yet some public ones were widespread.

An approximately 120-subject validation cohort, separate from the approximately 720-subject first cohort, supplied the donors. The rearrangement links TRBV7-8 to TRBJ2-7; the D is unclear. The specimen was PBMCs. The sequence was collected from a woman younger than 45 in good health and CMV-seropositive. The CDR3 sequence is CASSPESNYEQYF. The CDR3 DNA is TGTGCCAGCAGCCCCGAGAGTAACTACGAGCAGTACTTC.